This T cell receptor beta chain originates from a study of cytomegalovirus exposure and HLA in healthy donors. Regarding this clone: Its antigen is not known.

Researchers ran the PCR with 60 Vbeta and 13 Jbeta primers. Some clones are missing from TCRdb's copy, which holds only in-frame ones; the method was immunoSEQ multiplex PCR. Of 150,000 to 200,000 clones in the sample, over 75% were seen once. Study-wide results and caveats: Per a prior analysis, the majority of TCR beta V segments were productive roughly 87% or roughly 30% of the time. Later analysis suggested links between common viral pathogens and several top significant clusters. Highest at DRB1 and lowest at HLA-C, TCR association rates differed among HLA loci in a later analysis.

Trimming cost V 2 bases and J 1 base, with 17 bases left between them. CDR3 length: 17 residues. Per the germline V gene, CDR1 is MDHEN and CDR2 is SYDVKM. V is TRBV28 and J is TRBJ1-1, with D hard to call. This clonotype was obtained from a woman between 50 and 59 years old in good health and CMV-seronegative. Sequencing used PBMCs. CDR3 nucleotides: TGTGCCAGCAGTTTAGGTCCATTGGGCTCCGGGAACACTGAAGCTTTCTTT. The encoded protein is CASSLGPLGSGNTEAFF. The variable domain in full, with the rest retrieved from reference TRBV28 and TRBJ1-1, is DVKVTQSSRYLVKRTGEKVFLECVQDMDHENMFWYRQDPGLGLRLIYFSYDVKMKEKGDIPEGYSVSREKKERFSLILESASTNQTSMYLCASSLGPLGSGNTEAFFGQGTRLTVV.